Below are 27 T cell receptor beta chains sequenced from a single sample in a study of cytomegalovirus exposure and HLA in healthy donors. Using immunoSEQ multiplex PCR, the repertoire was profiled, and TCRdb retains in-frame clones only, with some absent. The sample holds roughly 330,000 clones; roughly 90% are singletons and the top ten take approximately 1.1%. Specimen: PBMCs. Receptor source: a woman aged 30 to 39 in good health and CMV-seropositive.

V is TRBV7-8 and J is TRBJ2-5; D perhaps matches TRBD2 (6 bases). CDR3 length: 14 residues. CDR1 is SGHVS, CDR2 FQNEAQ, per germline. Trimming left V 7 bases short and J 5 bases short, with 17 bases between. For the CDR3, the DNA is TGTGCCAGCAACTACGGGGGACCTCGGGAGACCCAGTACTTC. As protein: CASNYGGPRETQYF.

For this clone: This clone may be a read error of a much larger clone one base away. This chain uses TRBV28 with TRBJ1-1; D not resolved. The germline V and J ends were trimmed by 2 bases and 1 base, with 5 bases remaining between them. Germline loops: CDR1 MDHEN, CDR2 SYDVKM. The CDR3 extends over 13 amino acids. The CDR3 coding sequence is TGTGCCAGCAGTTTAATGCGGAACACTGAAGCTTTCTTT. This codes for CASSLMRNTEAFF.

CDR3 protein: CASSAEGGYGYTF. Here the CDR3 DNA reads TGTGCCAGCAGCGCGGAGGGGGGCTATGGCTACACCTTC. This chain joins TRBV9 and TRBJ1-2, with D perhaps TRBD1 (6 bases). The CDR3 is 13 amino acids. Germline V lookup: CDR1 SGDLS, CDR2 YYNGEE. V was pared by 3 bases and J by 4 bases, with 10 bases between.

The CDR3, as DNA: TGTGCCAGCCGGGCGGGAGGGGCCGCCTACGAGCAGTACTTC. Its translation: CASRAGGAAYEQYF. V usage is TRBV6-5 and J usage is TRBJ2-7; TRBD2 aligns across 9 bases. This CDR3 contains 14 residues. Germline lookup yields CDR1 MNHEY and CDR2 SVGAGI. V lost 8 bases and J lost 2; bases outside the gene matches: 7.

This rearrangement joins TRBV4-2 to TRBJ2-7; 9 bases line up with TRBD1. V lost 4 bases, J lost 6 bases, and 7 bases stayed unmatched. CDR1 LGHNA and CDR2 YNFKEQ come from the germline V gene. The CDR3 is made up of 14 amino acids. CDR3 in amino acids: CASSPRTGEGEQYF. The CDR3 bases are TGTGCCAGCAGCCCCAGGACAGGGGAGGGCGAGCAGTACTTC.

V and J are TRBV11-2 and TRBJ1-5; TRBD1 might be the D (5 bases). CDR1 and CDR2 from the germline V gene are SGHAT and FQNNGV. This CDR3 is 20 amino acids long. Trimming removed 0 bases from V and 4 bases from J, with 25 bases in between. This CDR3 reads CASSLDRGVGNGAPNQPQHF. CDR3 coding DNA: TGTGCCAGCAGCTTAGATCGAGGGGTCGGCAACGGGGCCCCGAATCAGCCCCAGCATTTT.

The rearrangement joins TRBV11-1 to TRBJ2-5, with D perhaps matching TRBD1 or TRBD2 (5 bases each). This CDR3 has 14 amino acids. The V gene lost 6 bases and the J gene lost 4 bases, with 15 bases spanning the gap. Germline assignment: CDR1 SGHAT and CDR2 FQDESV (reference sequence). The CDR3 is CASRRDPRGETQYF. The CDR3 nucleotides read TGTGCCAGCAGGAGGGACCCCAGAGGAGAGACCCAGTACTTC.

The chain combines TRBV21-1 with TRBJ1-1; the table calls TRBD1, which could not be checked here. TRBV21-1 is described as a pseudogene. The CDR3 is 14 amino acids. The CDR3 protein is CASSKARQNTEAFF. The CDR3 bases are TGTGCCAGCAGCAAAGCCCGACAGAACACTGAAGCTTTCTTT.

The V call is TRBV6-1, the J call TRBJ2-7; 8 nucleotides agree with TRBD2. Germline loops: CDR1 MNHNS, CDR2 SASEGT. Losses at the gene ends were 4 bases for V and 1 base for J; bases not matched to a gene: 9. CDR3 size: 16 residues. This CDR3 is CASSGGLALDSYEQYF. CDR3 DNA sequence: TGTGCCAGCAGTGGCGGACTAGCCCTTGATTCCTACGAGCAGTACTTC.

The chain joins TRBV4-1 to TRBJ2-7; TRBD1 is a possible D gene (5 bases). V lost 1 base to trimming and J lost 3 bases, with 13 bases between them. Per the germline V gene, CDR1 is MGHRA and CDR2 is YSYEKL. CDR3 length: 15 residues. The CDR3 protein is CASSQVGQGNYEQYF. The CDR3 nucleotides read TGCGCCAGCAGCCAAGTCGGTCAGGGCAACTACGAGCAGTACTTC.

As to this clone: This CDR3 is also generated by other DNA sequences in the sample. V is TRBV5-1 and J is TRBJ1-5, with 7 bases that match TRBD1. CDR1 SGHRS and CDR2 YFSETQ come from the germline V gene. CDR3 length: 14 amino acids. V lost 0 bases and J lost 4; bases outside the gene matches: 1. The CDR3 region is CASSLGTGNQPQHF. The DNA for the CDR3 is TGCGCCAGCAGCTTGGGGACAGGAAATCAGCCCCAGCATTTT.

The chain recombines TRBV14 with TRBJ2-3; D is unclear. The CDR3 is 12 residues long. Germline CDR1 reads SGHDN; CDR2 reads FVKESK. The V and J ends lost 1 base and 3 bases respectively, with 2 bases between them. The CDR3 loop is CASSQATDTQYF. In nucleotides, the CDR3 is TGTGCCAGCAGCCAAGCGACAGATACGCAGTATTTT.

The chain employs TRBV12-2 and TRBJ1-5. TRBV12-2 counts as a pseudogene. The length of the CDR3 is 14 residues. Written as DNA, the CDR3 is TGTGCAAGTCGCTTAGCGGGAGGAAATCAGCCCCAGCATTTT. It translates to CASRLAGGNQPQHF.

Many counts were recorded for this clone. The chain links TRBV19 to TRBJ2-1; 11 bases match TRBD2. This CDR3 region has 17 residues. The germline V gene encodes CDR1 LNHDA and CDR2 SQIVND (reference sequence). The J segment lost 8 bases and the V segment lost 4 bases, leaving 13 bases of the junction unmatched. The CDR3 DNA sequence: TGTGCCAGTAGTACCCAACCCATAGCGGGAGGGCTCGATGAGCAGTTCTTC. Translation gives CASSTQPIAGGLDEQFF.

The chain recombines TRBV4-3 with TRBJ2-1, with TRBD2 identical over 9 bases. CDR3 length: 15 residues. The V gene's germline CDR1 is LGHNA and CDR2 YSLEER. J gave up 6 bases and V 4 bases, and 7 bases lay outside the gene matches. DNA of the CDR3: TGCGCCAGCAGCCGCGGGGGGGCCGATCTCAATGAGCAGTTCTTC. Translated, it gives CASSRGGADLNEQFF.

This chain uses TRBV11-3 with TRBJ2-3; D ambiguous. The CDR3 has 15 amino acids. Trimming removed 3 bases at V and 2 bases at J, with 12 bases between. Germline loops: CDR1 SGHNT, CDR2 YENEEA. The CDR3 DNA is TGTGCCAGCAGCTTGGGTTTGCGGATCACAGATACGCAGTATTTT. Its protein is CASSLGLRITDTQYF.

The CDR3 sequence is CASSLPGSNTEAFF. CDR3 nucleotide sequence: TGTGCCAGCAGCTTGCCAGGATCGAACACTGAAGCTTTCTTT. The chain is built from TRBV5-6 and TRBJ1-1; D is undetermined. Germline V gives CDR1 SGHDT, CDR2 YYEEEE. The CDR3 extends over 14 amino acids. Trimming pared 1 base from V and 1 base from J, leaving 8 bases between.

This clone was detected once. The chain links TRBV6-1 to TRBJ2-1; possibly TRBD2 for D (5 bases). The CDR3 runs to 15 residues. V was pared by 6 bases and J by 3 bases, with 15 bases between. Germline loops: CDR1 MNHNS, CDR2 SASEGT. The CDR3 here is CASRAALVDYNEQFF. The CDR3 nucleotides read TGTGCCAGCAGGGCTGCACTAGTGGACTACAATGAGCAGTTCTTC.

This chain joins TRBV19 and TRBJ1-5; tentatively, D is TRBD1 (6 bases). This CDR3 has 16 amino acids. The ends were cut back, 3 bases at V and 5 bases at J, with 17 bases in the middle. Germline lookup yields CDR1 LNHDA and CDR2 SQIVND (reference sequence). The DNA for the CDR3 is TGTGCCAGTAGTATTTGGTCGGGGGGCCGGGATCAGCCCCAGCATTTT. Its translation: CASSIWSGGRDQPQHF.

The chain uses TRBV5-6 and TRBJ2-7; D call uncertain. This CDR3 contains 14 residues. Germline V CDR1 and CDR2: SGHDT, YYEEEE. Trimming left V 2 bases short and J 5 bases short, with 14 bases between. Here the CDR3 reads CASSLQSGPHEQYF. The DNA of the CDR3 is TGTGCCAGCAGCTTACAGTCTGGGCCACACGAGCAGTACTTC.

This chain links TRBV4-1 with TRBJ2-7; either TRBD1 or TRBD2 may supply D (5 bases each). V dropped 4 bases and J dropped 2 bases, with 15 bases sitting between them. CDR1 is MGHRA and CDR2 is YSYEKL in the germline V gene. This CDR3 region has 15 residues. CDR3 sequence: CASSRLRDPAYEQYF. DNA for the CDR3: TGCGCCAGCAGCCGCCTCCGGGACCCAGCCTACGAGCAGTACTTC.

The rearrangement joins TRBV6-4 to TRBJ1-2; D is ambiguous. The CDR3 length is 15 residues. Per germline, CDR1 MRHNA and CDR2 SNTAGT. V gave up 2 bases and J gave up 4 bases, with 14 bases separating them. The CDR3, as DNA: TGTGCCAGCAGTGACGAAAGGGTCTCCGTCTATGGCTACACCTTC. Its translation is CASSDERVSVYGYTF.

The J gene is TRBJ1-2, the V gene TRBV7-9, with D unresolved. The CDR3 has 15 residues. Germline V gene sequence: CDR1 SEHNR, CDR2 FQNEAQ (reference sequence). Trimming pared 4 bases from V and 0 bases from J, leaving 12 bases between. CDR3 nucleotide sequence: TGTGCCAGCAGCTCGACGGGTACTCCTAACTATGGCTACACCTTC. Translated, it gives CASSSTGTPNYGYTF. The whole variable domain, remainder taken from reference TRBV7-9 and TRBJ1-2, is DTGVSQNPRHKITKRGQNVTFRCDPISEHNRLYWYRQTLGQGPEFLTYFQNEAQLEKSRLLSDRFSAERPKGSFSTLEIQRTEQGDSAMYLCASSSTGTPNYGYTFGSGTRLTVV.

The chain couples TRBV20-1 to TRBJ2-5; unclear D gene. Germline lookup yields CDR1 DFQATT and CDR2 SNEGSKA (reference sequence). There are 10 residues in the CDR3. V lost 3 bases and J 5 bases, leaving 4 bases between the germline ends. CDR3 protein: CSARSETQYF. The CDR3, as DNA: TGCAGTGCTAGGAGTGAGACCCAGTACTTC.

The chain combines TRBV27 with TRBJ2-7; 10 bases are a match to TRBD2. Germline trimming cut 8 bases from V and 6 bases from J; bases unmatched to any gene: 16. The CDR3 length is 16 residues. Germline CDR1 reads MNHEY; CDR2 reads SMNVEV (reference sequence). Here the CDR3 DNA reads TGTGCCAGCTCACCCGGGCTCAGCGGGAGGGCCCGCGAGCAGTACTTC. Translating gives CASSPGLSGRAREQYF.

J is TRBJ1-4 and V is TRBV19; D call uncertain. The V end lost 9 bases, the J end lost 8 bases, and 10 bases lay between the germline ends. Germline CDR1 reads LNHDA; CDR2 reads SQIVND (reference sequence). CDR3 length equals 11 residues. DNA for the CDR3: TGTGCCAGCCGGGGAAGGGAAAAACTGTTTTTT. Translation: CASRGREKLFF.

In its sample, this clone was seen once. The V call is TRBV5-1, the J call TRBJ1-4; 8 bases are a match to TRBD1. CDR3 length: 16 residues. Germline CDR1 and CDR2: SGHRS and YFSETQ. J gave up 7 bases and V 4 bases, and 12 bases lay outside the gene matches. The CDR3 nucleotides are TGCGCCAGCAGCGCGGGGTGGGGACAGGAGGGTGAAAAACTGTTTTTT. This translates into CASSAGWGQEGEKLFF.